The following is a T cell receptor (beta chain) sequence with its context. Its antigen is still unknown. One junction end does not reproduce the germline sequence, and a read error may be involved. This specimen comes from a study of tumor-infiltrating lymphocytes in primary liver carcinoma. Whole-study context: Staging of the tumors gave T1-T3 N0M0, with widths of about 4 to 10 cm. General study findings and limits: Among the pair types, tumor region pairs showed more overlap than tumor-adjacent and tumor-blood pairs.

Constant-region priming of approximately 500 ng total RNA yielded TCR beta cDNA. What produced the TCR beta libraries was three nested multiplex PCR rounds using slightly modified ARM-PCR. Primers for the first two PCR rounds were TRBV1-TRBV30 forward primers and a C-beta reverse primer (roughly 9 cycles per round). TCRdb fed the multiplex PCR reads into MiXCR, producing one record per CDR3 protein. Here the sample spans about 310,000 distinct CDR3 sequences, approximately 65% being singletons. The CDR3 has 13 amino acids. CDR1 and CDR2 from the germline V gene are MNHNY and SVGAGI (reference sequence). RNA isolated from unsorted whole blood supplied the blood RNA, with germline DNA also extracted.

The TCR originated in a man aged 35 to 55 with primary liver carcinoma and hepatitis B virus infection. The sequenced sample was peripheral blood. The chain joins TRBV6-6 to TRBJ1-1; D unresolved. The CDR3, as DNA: TGTGCCAGCAGTTACAGGGTTACGACTGAAGCTCTCTTT. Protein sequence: CASSYRVTTEALF.